This T cell receptor beta chain was recovered during a study of shared clonotypes between healthy human individuals. The CDR3 extends over 12 amino acids. The germline V gene encodes CDR1 MNHNS and CDR2 SASEGT. V lost 6 bases to trimming and J lost 3 bases, with 9 bases between them. Assay used: immunoSEQ multiplex PCR; TCRdb lists only in-frame clones, some missing. The sample includes roughly 1,000,000 clones, 78% of them seen just once. This receptor was obtained from a man between 18 and 35 years old in good health. Some clones in this sample may be carry-over from other donors' samples. V and J are TRBV6-1 and TRBJ2-7; the D is unclear. What was sequenced was memory CD4+ T cells from PBMCs. As to subset: CD45RA-negative fraction. In DNA, the CDR3 is TGTGCCAGCAGGGACCTTCACTACGAGCAGTACTTC. Protein sequence: CASRDLHYEQYF.